This entry lists 26 T cell receptor beta chains sequenced from one sample in a study of early T cells in non-severe SARS-CoV-2 infection. TCRdb re-called the 5' RACE reads with MiXCR, one entry per CDR3 protein. The sample records about 61,000 distinct CDR3 sequences, 12% being singletons. Sequences were derived from whole blood, sampled at baseline. These receptor sequences come from an adult who was a healthcare worker with PCR-confirmed SARS-CoV-2 infection or an uninfected control (not recorded which). The donor label of this sample is uncertain.

This clonotype was seen a few times. V gene TRBV7-3 combines with J gene TRBJ2-3; 10 nucleotides line up with TRBD2. J gave up 4 bases and V 5 bases, and 3 bases lay outside the gene matches. The CDR3 contains 14 residues. Germline V CDR1 and CDR2: SGHTA, FQGTGA. This CDR3 reads CASSASGGPDTQYF. DNA for the CDR3: TGTGCCAGCAGCGCTAGCGGGGGCCCAGATACGCAGTATTTT.

This clonotype was recorded a few times. This rearrangement joins TRBV10-1 to TRBJ2-2; D uncertain. This CDR3 is 12 amino acids long. Trimming took off 4 bases at V and 6 bases at J, with 6 bases between the two ends. Germline V gene sequence: CDR1 WNHNN, CDR2 SYGVQD (reference sequence). CDR3 residues: CASSVLAGELFF. The CDR3 coding sequence is TGCGCCAGCAGTGTATTGGCCGGGGAGCTGTTTTTT.

The V and J genes are TRBV6-4 and TRBJ2-3; TRBD2 matches 8 bases. Germline V gene lookup returns CDR1 MRHNA and CDR2 SNTAGT. V was pared by 3 bases and J by 3 bases, with 5 bases of the junction left unmatched. The CDR3 spans 15 residues. CDR3 nucleotides: TGTGCCAGCAGTGAGTCCGGGGGGGCGACAGATACGCAGTATTTT. Translated: CASSESGGATDTQYF.

The rearrangement uses TRBV28 and TRBJ1-2, with 9 bases aligning to TRBD1. Per germline, CDR1 MDHEN and CDR2 SYDVKM. V dropped 6 bases and J dropped 5; count of bases not matched to a gene: 10. The CDR3 totals 15 residues. The CDR3 coding sequence is TGTGCCAGCAGCCCCCCCAGGACAGGGGAATATGGCTACACCTTC. As protein: CASSPPRTGEYGYTF.

V and J are TRBV9 and TRBJ2-5, with D possibly being TRBD1 (6 bases). The CDR3 has 14 amino acids. Trimming pared 0 bases from V and 3 bases from J, leaving 9 bases between. Germline V gene lookup returns CDR1 SGDLS and CDR2 YYNGEE. The CDR3 protein is CASSVAQGKETQYF. CDR3 sequence (DNA): TGTGCCAGCAGCGTAGCTCAGGGGAAAGAGACCCAGTACTTC.

This rearrangement joins TRBV15 to TRBJ2-7; D unclear. This CDR3 is built from 15 residues. Germline V gene sequence: CDR1 LNHNV, CDR2 YYDKDF (reference sequence). Trimming pared 3 bases from V and 0 bases from J, leaving 12 bases between. DNA of the CDR3: TGTGCCACCAGCAGGGCACACCGTTACTCCTACGAGCAGTACGTC. Residues: CATSRAHRYSYEQYV.

This clonotype was seen more than once but under ten times. The J gene is TRBJ1-1, the V gene TRBV7-3; D not resolved. Germline V gene sequence: CDR1 SGHTA, CDR2 FQGTGA. CDR3 length equals 15 residues. V lost 2 bases, J lost 0 bases, and 10 bases lay in between. CDR3 residues: CASSLAPAMNTEAFF. Written as DNA, the CDR3 is TGTGCCAGCAGCTTAGCCCCGGCGATGAACACTGAAGCTTTCTTT.

This clonotype was seen repeatedly, ten times or more. The chain recombines TRBV19 with TRBJ1-5; TRBD1 agrees at 7 bases. The J segment lost 5 bases and the V segment lost 4 bases, leaving 8 bases of the junction unmatched. CDR1 and CDR2 (germline): LNHDA, SQIVND (reference sequence). The CDR3 spans 15 residues. DNA for the CDR3: TGTGCCAGTAGTAAGGGACAGACAACGCATCAGCCCCAGCATTTT. Translated: CASSKGQTTHQPQHF.

This clonotype was recorded a few times. V and J are TRBV28 and TRBJ2-3; TRBD1 matches at 9 bases. V shed 6 bases, J shed 2 bases, and the junction held 6 bases outside the gene matches. The CDR3 sequence is 15 residues long. Germline CDR1 and CDR2: MDHEN and SYDVKM. The CDR3, as DNA: TGTGCCAGCAGCCGACAGGGGGGTTACACAGATACGCAGTATTTT. It translates to CASSRQGGYTDTQYF.

This chain connects TRBV7-9 to TRBJ2-1; 7 bases align to TRBD1. V trimming: 5 bases; J trimming: 12 bases; junction bases outside the gene matches: 7. Germline CDR1 reads SEHNR; CDR2 reads FQNEAQ (reference sequence). The CDR3 consists of 12 residues. CDR3 in amino acids: CASSPDRDGQFF. In DNA form, the CDR3 reads TGTGCCAGCAGCCCTGACAGGGACGGGCAGTTCTTC.

The chain combines TRBV2 with TRBJ1-3; D not certain. CDR1 and CDR2 (germline): SNHLY, FYNNEI. The V end lost 6 bases, the J end lost 0 bases, and 15 bases lay between the germline ends. The CDR3 has 16 amino acids. CDR3 sequence: CASSVRSPASGNTIYF. The CDR3 DNA follows: TGTGCCAGCAGCGTTAGATCGCCCGCCTCTGGAAACACCATATATTTT. The full variable domain, its missing parts supplied by reference TRBV2 and TRBJ1-3, is EPEVTQTPSHQVTQMGQEVILRCVPISNHLYFYWYRQILGQKVEFLVSFYNNEISEKSEIFDDQFSVERPDGSNFTLKIRSTKLEDSAMYFCASSVRSPASGNTIYFGEGSWLTVV.

V usage is TRBV3-1 and J usage is TRBJ2-2; D unresolved. CDR3 size: 15 residues. V gave up 5 bases and J gave up 10 bases, with 20 bases separating them. Germline V gives CDR1 LGHDT, CDR2 YNNKEL (reference sequence). CDR3 coding DNA: TGTGCCAGCAGCTACGAACGTTACAGCCGCCCGGAGCTGTTTTTT. This sequence encodes CASSYERYSRPELFF.

This clonotype was recorded a few times. V and J are TRBV18 and TRBJ2-1; tentative D call: TRBD1 (6 bases). This CDR3 spans 15 amino acids. V was trimmed by 6 bases and J by 8 bases, leaving 20 bases between them. CDR1 and CDR2 (germline): KGHSH, LQKENI. The DNA for the CDR3 is TGTGCCAGCTCGACCATTGGGGGCAAGAAGCATGAGCAGTTCTTC. Protein product: CASSTIGGKKHEQFF.

This clonotype was found a few times. This chain connects TRBV12-3 or TRBV12-4 to TRBJ1-2; TRBD1 agrees at 9 bases. J gave up 0 bases and V 7 bases, and 3 bases lay outside the gene matches. The CDR3 extends over 14 amino acids. CDR3 region: CASKQGATNYGYTF. The CDR3 nucleotides read TGTGCCAGCAAACAGGGGGCAACTAACTATGGCTACACCTTC.

This clonotype was recorded a few times. The J gene is TRBJ1-3, the V gene TRBV29-1; D not resolved. CDR1 and CDR2 (germline): SQVTM, ANQGSEA. The V gene lost 1 base and the J gene lost 0 bases, with 10 bases spanning the gap. The CDR3 is made up of 15 amino acids. CDR3 in DNA: TGCAGCGTTGAAGTTGCAAGGTTCTCTGGAAACACCATATATTTT. Residues: CSVEVARFSGNTIYF.

This sequence joins TRBV12-3 or TRBV12-4 and TRBJ1-3, with 9 nucleotides matching TRBD1. This CDR3 spans 19 amino acids. The V gene end was trimmed by 7 bases and the J gene end by 4 bases; junction bases not matched to a gene: 20. CDR3 sequence reads: CASNTWGTTGTGSGNTIYF. CDR3 in DNA: TGTGCCAGCAATACATGGGGAACAACCGGGACAGGGAGCGGAAACACCATATATTTT.

The chain is built from TRBV20-1 and TRBJ1-1, with 7 positions matching TRBD1. CDR1 is DFQATT, CDR2 SNEGSKA, per germline (reference sequence). CDR3 length: 13 residues. V shed 0 bases, J shed 5 bases, and the junction held 3 bases outside the gene matches. CDR3 sequence reads: CSARDDRVTEAFF. DNA for the CDR3: TGCAGTGCTAGAGATGACAGGGTTACTGAAGCTTTCTTT.

This chain uses TRBV5-6 with TRBJ2-5; TRBD1 or TRBD2 may be the D gene (5 bases each). This CDR3 is built from 14 residues. The V end lost 0 bases, the J end lost 5 bases, and 11 bases lay between the germline ends. Germline V gene sequence: CDR1 SGHDT, CDR2 YYEEEE. CDR3 nucleotides: TGTGCCAGCAGCTTGGAGGCCGGGGCGGAGACCCAGTACTTC. This encodes CASSLEAGAETQYF.

This chain links TRBV5-5 with TRBJ2-3; no firm D call. V lost 4 bases to trimming and J lost 6 bases, with 9 bases between them. Germline V gene sequence: CDR1 SGHKS, CDR2 YYEKEE (reference sequence). The CDR3 contains 12 residues. CDR3 in amino acids: CASSPPWDTQYF. DNA for the CDR3: TGTGCCAGCAGCCCGCCCTGGGATACGCAGTATTTT. Full variable domain (rest looked up from reference TRBV5-5 and TRBJ2-3): DAGVTQSPTHLIKTRGQQVTLRCSPISGHKSVSWYQQVLGQGPQFIFQYYEKEERGRGNFPDRFSARQFPNYSSELNVNALLLGDSALYLCASSPPWDTQYFGPGTRLTVL.

A remark on this clonotype: Germline and junction disagree at one end, which may indicate a read error. The J gene is TRBJ1-1, the V gene TRBV11-2; the D is unclear. The CDR3 contains 15 residues. Germline V gene sequence: CDR1 SGHAT, CDR2 FQNNGV. The CDR3 is CASSSRLLQNTEAFF. CDR3 sequence (DNA): TGTGCTAGCAGTTCAAGACTTCTTCAGAACACTGAAGCTTTCTTT.

This clonotype has ten or more counts. The genes are TRBV27 and TRBJ1-1; D possibly corresponds to TRBD1 (5 bases). Trimming left V 10 bases short and J 0 bases short, with 12 bases between. Germline V lookup: CDR1 MNHEY, CDR2 SMNVEV (reference sequence). The CDR3 runs to 13 residues. CDR3 DNA: TGTGCCACAAAGAAGGGGATGAACACTGAAGCTTTCTTT. It specifies CATKKGMNTEAFF.

This clonotype was detected only a few times. This chain joins TRBV9 and TRBJ1-2; no definite D call. V lost 4 bases to trimming and J lost 7 bases, with 17 bases between them. This CDR3 region has 14 residues. Germline V gives CDR1 SGDLS, CDR2 YYNGEE. The CDR3 DNA reads TGTGCCAGCAGCCCCCCGTCATGGGCCGGTGGCTACACCTTC. Its translation is CASSPPSWAGGYTF.

This clonotype was counted a few times. The V and J genes are TRBV5-4 and TRBJ2-1, with 8 bases matching TRBD2. The length of the CDR3 is 16 residues. CDR1 and CDR2 (germline): SGHNT, YYREEE (reference sequence). V shed 3 bases, J shed 2 bases, and the junction held 7 bases outside the gene matches. The CDR3 region has the DNA TGTGCCAGCAGCTCCGGGACTAGTGGGCCCTACAATGAGCAGTTCTTC. This codes for CASSSGTSGPYNEQFF.

This clonotype was counted a few times. The gene calls are TRBV3-1 and TRBJ2-7; D is unclear. Germline assignment: CDR1 LGHDT and CDR2 YNNKEL (reference sequence). The CDR3 contains 13 residues. V dropped 4 bases and J dropped 6 bases, with 13 bases sitting between them. The CDR3 protein is CASSLSIISEQYV. DNA of the CDR3: TGTGCCAGCAGCCTCAGCATAATATCCGAGCAGTACGTC.

This chain uses TRBV6-5 with TRBJ2-5, with D possibly matching TRBD1 (6 bases). Germline V gene lookup returns CDR1 MNHEY and CDR2 SVGAGI. The V gene lost 2 bases and the J gene lost 2 bases, with 12 bases spanning the gap. CDR3 length: 15 residues. CDR3 loop: CASSYTGTLQETQYF. DNA for the CDR3: TGTGCCAGCAGTTACACCGGGACACTTCAAGAGACCCAGTACTTC.

This clonotype appeared a few times. The chain couples TRBV27 to TRBJ2-3; D not resolved. Germline lookup yields CDR1 MNHEY and CDR2 SMNVEV (reference sequence). V was pared by 8 bases and J by 2 bases, with 14 bases between. There are 14 residues in the CDR3. Here the CDR3 reads CASGFGVDTDTQYF. CDR3 coding DNA: TGTGCCAGCGGGTTTGGGGTAGACACAGATACGCAGTATTTT.